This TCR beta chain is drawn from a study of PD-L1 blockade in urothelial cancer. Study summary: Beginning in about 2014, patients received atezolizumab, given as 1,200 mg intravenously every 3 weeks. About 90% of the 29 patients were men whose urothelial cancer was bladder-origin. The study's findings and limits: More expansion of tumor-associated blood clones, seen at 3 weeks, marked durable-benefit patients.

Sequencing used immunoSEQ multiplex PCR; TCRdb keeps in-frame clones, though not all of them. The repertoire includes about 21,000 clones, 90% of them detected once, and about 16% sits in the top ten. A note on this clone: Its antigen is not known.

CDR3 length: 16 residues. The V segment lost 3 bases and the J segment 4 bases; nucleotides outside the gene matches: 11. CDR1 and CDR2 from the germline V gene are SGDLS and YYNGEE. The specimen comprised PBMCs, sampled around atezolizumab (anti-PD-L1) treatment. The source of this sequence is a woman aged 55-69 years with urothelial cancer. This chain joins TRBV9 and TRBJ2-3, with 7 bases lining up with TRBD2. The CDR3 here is CASSAEAGRVADTQYF. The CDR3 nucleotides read TGTGCCAGCAGCGCGGAAGCGGGAAGGGTTGCAGATACGCAGTATTTT.